The 25 T cell receptor beta chains reported below all come from one sample, sequenced in a study of PD-1 blockade in classical Hodgkin lymphoma (TCRdb year 2020). The library was produced with the immunoSEQ multiplex PCR assay. The table was pulled from immuneACCESS by TCRdb, which kept in-frame rearrangements only. Such tables lose some clones; where checked, under half of the loss comes from unresolved V genes, and the rest has no known cause. This sample holds 25,000 to 40,000 clones; 75% to 85% were observed only once. The ten largest clones add up to 32% of the sample. This sample's time point label indicates: cycle 1 day 1 (C1D1), immediately before nivolumab initiation. Every trial patient had relapsed after autologous stem cell transplantation, and cohorts A, B and C differed in prior brentuximab vedotin exposure. Material: peripheral blood mononuclear cells (PBMCs), obtained at baseline. The receptors come from a human donor with classical Hodgkin lymphoma.

The V and J genes are TRBV19 and TRBJ2-7; TRBD1 is a possible D gene (5 bases). This CDR3 contains 14 residues. V shed 3 bases and J shed 3 bases, with 12 bases lying between them. Germline lookup yields CDR1 LNHDA and CDR2 SQIVND (reference sequence). The CDR3 nucleotides are TGTGCCAGTAGTATGGGTTACAGGAGCTACGAGCAGTACTTC. Translation: CASSMGYRSYEQYF.

The chain links TRBV6-1 to TRBJ1-6; D is undetermined. The germline V and J ends were trimmed by 1 base and 0 bases, with 13 bases remaining between them. Germline CDR1 and CDR2: MNHNS and SASEGT. CDR3 size: 18 residues. In DNA form, the CDR3 reads TGTGCCAGCAGTGAAGGAGGTGTCAGTAGCTCCTATAATTCACCCCTCCACTTT. Amino acid sequence: CASSEGGVSSSYNSPLHF.

This clone was detected a few times. This chain uses TRBV7-9 with TRBJ1-6; TRBD1 is a possible D gene (5 bases). Germline lookup yields CDR1 SEHNR and CDR2 FQNEAQ (reference sequence). Trimming stripped 0 bases from V and 8 bases from J, with 8 bases between. The CDR3 spans 14 residues. CDR3 DNA sequence: TGTGCCAGCAGCTTAGCCTGGGACTATTCACCCCTCCACTTT. Translation: CASSLAWDYSPLHF. Supplemented by reference TRBV7-9 and TRBJ1-6, the full variable domain reads DTGVSQNPRHKITKRGQNVTFRCDPISEHNRLYWYRQTLGQGPEFLTYFQNEAQLEKSRLLSDRFSAERPKGSFSTLEIQRTEQGDSAMYLCASSLAWDYSPLHFGNGTRLTVT.

This clone has just a few counts. The chain carries TRBV7-2 and TRBJ1-2; maybe TRBD1 (5 bases). Germline loops: CDR1 SGHTA, CDR2 FQGNSA. There are 14 residues in the CDR3. Trimming took 5 bases from V and 4 from J, leaving 14 bases between them. CDR3 in DNA: TGTGCCAGCAGCACGGACCAGGGAGGCTATGGCTACACCTTC. Translation: CASSTDQGGYGYTF. Looking up the rest from reference TRBV7-2 and TRBJ1-2 gives the full variable domain: GAGVSQSPSNKVTEKGKDVELRCDPISGHTALYWYRQSLGQGLEFLIYFQGNSAPDKSGLPSDRFSAERTGGSVSTLTIQRTQQEDSAVYLCASSTDQGGYGYTFGSGTRLTVV.

This clone was counted once. The chain has TRBV6-6 and TRBJ1-1; no firm D call. The CDR3 has 13 amino acids. The germline V and J ends were trimmed by 2 bases and 6 bases, with 10 bases remaining between them. CDR1 is MNHNY and CDR2 is SVGAGI in the germline V gene (reference sequence). CDR3 region: CASSYQAPAEAFF. CDR3 coding DNA: TGTGCCAGCAGTTACCAGGCCCCCGCTGAAGCTTTCTTT.

This rearrangement joins TRBV19 to TRBJ1-1; a weak D match, TRBD1 (6 bases). V shed 7 bases and J shed 0 bases, with 21 bases lying between them. CDR3 length: 17 amino acids. The germline CDR1 and CDR2 sequences are LNHDA and SQIVND (reference sequence). Written as DNA, the CDR3 is TGTGCCAGTACCTTCAGGACAGCCACCCTTTTGAACACTGAAGCTTTCTTT. It yields the protein CASTFRTATLLNTEAFF. The whole variable domain, filled in from reference TRBV19 and TRBJ1-1, reads DGGITQSPKYLFRKEGQNVTLSCEQNLNHDAMYWYRQDPGQGLRLIYYSQIVNDFQKGDIAEGYSVSREKKESFPLTVTSAQKNPTAFYLCASTFRTATLLNTEAFFGQGTRLTVV.

The genes are TRBV5-6 and TRBJ2-7, with TRBD1 matching 9 bases. The CDR3 length is 17 residues. J gave up 6 bases and V 3 bases, and 16 bases lay outside the gene matches. Per the germline V gene, CDR1 is SGHDT and CDR2 is YYEEEE. CDR3 sequence: CASSWQGLGDREREQYF. The CDR3 DNA reads as TGTGCCAGCAGCTGGCAGGGGTTGGGGGACAGGGAACGCGAGCAGTACTTC.

V is TRBV29-1 and J is TRBJ2-1; D is undetermined. Trimming left V 7 bases short and J 0 bases short, with 4 bases between. CDR3 length: 11 residues. Germline CDR1 SQVTM, CDR2 ANQGSEA. The CDR3 sequence: CSAGSYNEQFF. CDR3 nucleotide sequence: TGCAGCGCCGGCTCCTACAATGAGCAGTTCTTC.

The table lists this clone with a count of one. In DNA, the CDR3 is TGCAGCGTTGAAACGACGGCGAACACTGAAGCTTTCTTT. This sequence encodes CSVETTANTEAFF. The chain is built from TRBV29-1 and TRBJ1-1; D is undetermined. The CDR3 sequence is 13 residues long. From germline, CDR1 is SQVTM and CDR2 ANQGSEA. Between the trimmed V and J ends, which lost 2 bases and 1 base, there was a span of 8 bases.

Concerning this clone: Sequence at one end of the junction differs from germline and may be a read error. The chain links TRBV2 to TRBJ2-3; TRBD1 is a possible D gene (6 bases). Germline lookup yields CDR1 SNHLY and CDR2 FYNNEI. This CDR3 region has 12 residues. As DNA, the CDR3 is TGTGCCAGCAGCGAAAACCCGGGACACTTTCCTTTT. Translating it yields CASSENPGHFPF.

The rearrangement joins TRBV27 to TRBJ1-1; 7 bases match TRBD1. Germline loops: CDR1 MNHEY, CDR2 SMNVEV (reference sequence). This CDR3 has 15 amino acids. V lost 2 bases, J lost 11 bases, and 14 bases stayed unmatched. CDR3: CASSLGTGVLGKAFF. The CDR3 DNA reads TGTGCCAGCAGTTTAGGAACAGGGGTCTTAGGCAAGGCTTTCTTT.

This chain connects TRBV30 to TRBJ2-7, with 9 bases identical to TRBD1. The germline V gene has CDR1 GTSNPN and CDR2 SVGIG (reference sequence). After removal of 3 bases from V and 6 bases from J, the junction contained 9 bases not matched to a gene. The CDR3 runs to 14 residues. CDR3 region: CAWRDRGKDSEQYF. Here the CDR3 DNA reads TGTGCCTGGAGGGACAGGGGTAAGGATTCCGAGCAGTACTTC.

The rearrangement links TRBV27 to TRBJ1-1; perhaps TRBD1 as D (6 bases). Germline V gene sequence: CDR1 MNHEY, CDR2 SMNVEV (reference sequence). The CDR3 is 15 amino acids. The germline V and J ends were trimmed by 5 bases and 4 bases, with 17 bases remaining between them. The CDR3 loop reads CASSAYTGPGTEAFF. The CDR3 nucleotides are TGTGCCAGCAGTGCCTACACAGGGCCCGGCACTGAAGCTTTCTTT.

This chain uses TRBV21-1 with TRBJ2-6; TRBD2, the table's D call, was not compared with the DNA. TRBV21-1 is a known pseudogene. CDR3 length: 18 amino acids. CDR3 nucleotide sequence: TGTGCCAGCAGCATCATGGGAGGGTCTAGCTCTGGGGCCAACGTCCTGACTTTC. It codes for CASSIMGGSSSGANVLTF.

The chain employs TRBV4-2 and TRBJ1-4, with D hard to call. Between the trimmed V and J ends, which lost 5 bases and 5 bases, there was a span of 9 bases. The CDR3 has 13 amino acids. Germline V CDR1 and CDR2: LGHNA, YNFKEQ. DNA of the CDR3: TGTGCCAGCAGCGTCACGCTCAATGAAAAACTGTTTTTT. It codes for CASSVTLNEKLFF.

Comment on this clone: Other DNA variants within this sample encode the same CDR3. The chain joins TRBV5-1 to TRBJ2-5; TRBD2 aligns across 10 bases. V lost 0 bases and J lost 5; bases outside the gene matches: 7. Germline CDR1 and CDR2: SGHRS and YFSETQ. This CDR3 contains 16 residues. The CDR3 DNA sequence: TGCGCCAGCAGCTTGGACGTAGCGGGGGGTCAGGAGACCCAGTACTTC. Amino acids: CASSLDVAGGQETQYF.

V and J are TRBV25-1 and TRBJ1-2, with TRBD1 as a possible D gene (6 bases). CDR3 length: 15 residues. Germline-derived CDR1 and CDR2 are MGHDK and SYGVNS. V dropped 6 bases and J dropped 6 bases, with 20 bases sitting between them. CDR3 coding DNA: TGTGCCAGCAGAGCCCCGGGGGCAGTTCTGAATGGCTACACCTTC. This sequence encodes CASRAPGAVLNGYTF.

This chain connects TRBV6-5 to TRBJ2-1, with 7 positions matching TRBD1. In germline, CDR1 is MNHEY, CDR2 SVGAGI. CDR3 length: 13 residues. V shed 6 bases, J shed 4 bases, and the junction held 3 bases outside the gene matches. This CDR3 reads CASRGTAYNEQFF. The CDR3 DNA is TGTGCCAGCAGAGGGACAGCTTACAATGAGCAGTTCTTC.

V usage is TRBV6-6 and J usage is TRBJ1-4; TRBD1 agrees at 7 bases. CDR3 length equals 11 residues. J lost 17 bases, V lost 1 base, and 4 bases had no gene match. Germline values: CDR1 MNHNY, CDR2 SVGAGI (reference sequence). The DNA for the CDR3 is TGTGCCAGCAGTTACTACGGGACAGTTTTTTTT. It yields the protein CASSYYGTVFF.

This clone was seen more than once but under ten times. The J gene is TRBJ1-1, the V gene TRBV18; TRBD1 might be the D (5 bases). The germline CDR1 and CDR2 sequences are KGHSH and LQKENI. Trimming pared 8 bases from V and 0 bases from J, leaving 10 bases between. The CDR3 loop spans 13 amino acids. CDR3 sequence: CASRGNMNTEAFF. CDR3 nucleotides: TGTGCCAGCAGGGGTAACATGAACACTGAAGCTTTCTTT.

The rearrangement joins TRBV7-2 to TRBJ1-1; 11 bases match TRBD1. CDR3 length: 17 residues. The V segment lost 5 bases and the J segment 6 bases; nucleotides outside the gene matches: 14. Germline V gives CDR1 SGHTA, CDR2 FQGNSA. The CDR3, as DNA: TGTGCCAGCAGCGTAGGACAGGGGGCATTTTGGATCGCTGAAGCTTTCTTT. Its protein is CASSVGQGAFWIAEAFF.

The J gene is TRBJ1-1, the V gene TRBV10-3; D not certain. V dropped 0 bases and J dropped 6 bases, with 14 bases sitting between them. CDR3 length equals 15 residues. The germline gives CDR1 ENHRY, CDR2 SYGVKD. Written as DNA, the CDR3 is TGTGCCATCAGTGAGTCGGAGGGAGGTAGGTCTGAAGCTTTCTTT. Translating it yields CAISESEGGRSEAFF.

The chain employs TRBV5-1 and TRBJ2-6; D is uncertain. CDR3 size: 16 residues. Germline V gives CDR1 SGHRS, CDR2 YFSETQ. The V and J ends lost 5 bases and 2 bases respectively, with 14 bases between them. CDR3 nucleotides: TGCGCCAGCAGGGATGGGGTTGGGGCTGGGGCCAACGTCCTGACTTTC. It yields the protein CASRDGVGAGANVLTF.

The rearrangement joins TRBV4-2 to TRBJ1-1; TRBD1 matches at 8 bases. Germline values: CDR1 LGHNA, CDR2 YNFKEQ. V lost 0 bases to trimming and J lost 4 bases; unmatched junction nucleotides: 7. This CDR3 contains 16 residues. The CDR3 sequence is CASSQEGQGGGTEAFF. CDR3 bases: TGTGCCAGCAGCCAAGAAGGACAGGGTGGAGGCACTGAAGCTTTCTTT.

This rearrangement joins TRBV11-3 to TRBJ2-2; no reliable D call. Germline V gene sequence: CDR1 SGHNT, CDR2 YENEEA. This CDR3 comprises 14 residues. V was clipped by 4 bases and J by 5 bases, with 11 bases between them. CDR3 in amino acids: CASSYTMGTGELFF. The CDR3 region has the DNA TGTGCCAGCAGCTATACAATGGGGACCGGGGAGCTGTTTTTT.